Listed below are T cell receptor beta chains from one sample, sequenced in a study of T-cell reconstitution after alpha-beta-depleted transplantation in children. TCRdb reanalysed the PCR reads using MiXCR and keeps one entry per CDR3 protein. This repertoire shows just under 550,000 distinct CDR3 sequences, 15% to 20% found once; its top ten account for 3% to 4%. The specimen comprised PBMCs from the stem cell graft donor, sampled from the stem cell graft. The receptor set was obtained from a human donor who donated a stem cell graft to a child with acute lymphoblastic leukemia. The CDR3 runs from the conserved cysteine through the conserved F or W. A D gene is named only where the DNA matches it firmly. Only part of the rows carry a size: once, few, many, or a class if the clone is expanded.

clone_size	j_call	d_call	v_call	cdr3_aa	cdr3_nt
-	TRBJ2-3	-	TRBV5-1	CASSLESPRTDTQYF	TGCGCCAGCAGCTTGGAAAGTCCACGGACAGATACGCAGTATTTT
-	TRBJ1-5	TRBD1	TRBV12-3/TRBV12-4	CASRGGQGRDQPQHF	TGTGCCAGCAGGGGAGGACAGGGGAGGGATCAGCCCCAGCATTTT
few	TRBJ2-1	-	TRBV27	CASSSQSFYSYNEQFF	TGTGCCAGCAGTTCGCAATCCTTTTACTCCTACAATGAGCAGTTCTTC
many	TRBJ2-1	TRBD2	TRBV9	CASSLSGKMDEQFF	TGTGCCAGCAGCCTTAGCGGGAAAATGGATGAGCAGTTCTTC
-	TRBJ2-1	TRBD2	TRBV4-1	CASSQARLAGVANEQFF	TGCGCCAGCAGCCAAGCCCGACTAGCGGGAGTGGCCAATGAGCAGTTCTTC
few	TRBJ2-7	TRBD2	TRBV12-3/TRBV12-4	CASSRRGGLYEQYF	TGTGCCAGCAGCCGGCGGGGGGGGTTGTACGAGCAGTACTTC
once	TRBJ1-5	-	TRBV11-2	CASSLGDRYSNQPQHF	TGTGCCAGCAGCTTAGGTGACAGGTATAGCAATCAGCCCCAGCATTTT
-	TRBJ2-7	-	TRBV29-1	CSGGSLTPYEQYF	TGCAGCGGTGGTTCCCTGACTCCCTACGAGCAGTACTTC
few	TRBJ2-7	TRBD1	TRBV7-9	CASSRTGVIHEQYF	TGTGCCAGCAGCCGGACAGGGGTCATCCACGAGCAGTACTTC
-	TRBJ1-4	-	TRBV5-1	CASSRTGSGNEKLFF	TGCGCCAGCAGCCGAACAGGGTCGGGTAATGAAAAACTGTTTTTT
many	TRBJ2-3	-	TRBV5-1	CASREDSDTQYF	TGCGCCAGCAGGGAAGACTCAGATACGCAGTATTTT
-	TRBJ2-7	TRBD2	TRBV28	CASSFRSSGSNGEQYF	TGTGCCAGCAGTTTTCGGTCTAGCGGGAGCAACGGGGAGCAGTACTTC
-	TRBJ1-1	TRBD1	TRBV29-1	CSVLQGGNTEAFF	TGCAGCGTTTTACAGGGGGGAAACACTGAAGCTTTCTTT
-	TRBJ2-7	TRBD2	TRBV30	CARGDSGGPYEQYF	TGTGCCCGGGGGGATAGCGGGGGACCCTACGAGCAGTACTTC
-	TRBJ2-5	TRBD2	TRBV5-1	CASSPGLAGGMETQYF	TGCGCCAGCAGCCCCGGACTAGCGGGAGGAATGGAGACCCAGTACTTC
-	TRBJ2-7	TRBD1	TRBV18	CASATGAGEQYF	TGTGCCAGCGCGACAGGGGCGGGAGAGCAGTACTTC
few	TRBJ2-5	-	TRBV21-1	CASRPPGGETQYF	TGTGCCAGCCGCCCCCCCGGGGGGGAGACCCAGTACTTC
-	TRBJ1-2	-	TRBV5-1	CASSLSGISDYGYTF	TGCGCCAGCAGCTTGAGCGGGATATCAGACTATGGCTACACCTTC
-	TRBJ2-1	TRBD1	TRBV5-5	CASSTGQVPNEQFF	TGTGCCAGCAGCACGGGACAGGTCCCCAATGAGCAGTTCTTC
-	TRBJ2-2	TRBD1	TRBV6-1	CASRGQGNTGELFF	TGTGCCAGCAGGGGACAGGGGAACACCGGGGAGCTGTTTTTT
few	TRBJ2-5	TRBD2	TRBV7-2	CASSLGGLAGLETQYF	TGTGCCAGCAGCTTAGGGGGCCTAGCGGGTTTGGAGACCCAGTACTTC
-	TRBJ2-7	-	TRBV7-2	CASSPGPPSYEQYF	TGTGCCAGCAGCCCCGGACCCCCCTCCTACGAGCAGTACTTC
-	TRBJ2-7	-	TRBV5-1	CASSLGLGTEVYEQYF	TGCGCCAGCAGCTTGGGACTAGGGACCGAGGTCTACGAGCAGTACTTC
-	TRBJ1-1	-	TRBV12-3/TRBV12-4	CASSQQTSRVPEAFF	TGTGCCAGCAGCCAACAAACGAGCCGGGTCCCTGAAGCTTTCTTT
-	TRBJ2-7	TRBD1	TRBV27	CASSSAGTGEVEQYF	TGTGCCAGCAGTTCAGCCGGGACAGGGGAGGTCGAGCAGTACTTC
few	TRBJ2-7	TRBD2	TRBV4-1	CASSQPTSGTWEQYF	TGCGCCAGCAGCCAACCGACTAGCGGCACGTGGGAGCAGTACTTC
few	TRBJ1-4	-	TRBV20-1	CSARDGQPRANEKLFF	TGCAGTGCTAGAGATGGCCAGCCCAGGGCTAATGAAAAACTGTTTTTT
-	TRBJ1-1	-	TRBV27	CASSLHKGYTEAFF	TGTGCCAGCAGTCTCCATAAGGGGTACACTGAAGCTTTCTTT
-	TRBJ2-5	-	TRBV5-1	CASSLEGAETQYF	TGCGCCAGCAGCTTGGAGGGCGCGGAGACCCAGTACTTC
-	TRBJ2-7	TRBD1	TRBV5-1	CASSWTGLSYEQYF	TGCGCCAGCAGCTGGACAGGGCTCTCCTACGAGCAGTACTTC
few	TRBJ1-4	-	TRBV4-1	CASSLVPDGNEKLFF	TGCGCCAGCAGCCTGGTACCGGACGGTAATGAAAAACTGTTTTTT
-	TRBJ2-5	-	TRBV5-1	CASQDGNQETQYF	TGCGCCAGCCAGGACGGGAACCAAGAGACCCAGTACTTC
few	TRBJ2-1	TRBD2	TRBV24-1	CATSDPSGGPSNEQFF	TGTGCCACCAGTGACCCTAGCGGGGGGCCTTCCAATGAGCAGTTCTTC
few	TRBJ1-1	TRBD1	TRBV20-1	CSATRGFISLGAFF	TGCAGTGCTACCAGGGGGTTTATCAGTTTGGGAGCTTTCTTT
-	TRBJ1-2	-	TRBV12-3/TRBV12-4	CASRPGRRLYGYTF	TGTGCCAGCAGACCGGGACGGAGACTCTATGGCTACACCTTC
-	TRBJ2-1	TRBD1	TRBV12-3/TRBV12-4	CASRQTGSSYNEQFF	TGTGCCAGCAGGCAGACAGGGAGCTCCTACAATGAGCAGTTCTTC
-	TRBJ2-7	-	TRBV10-2	CASSFPRNYEQYF	TGCGCCAGCAGTTTCCCCCGGAACTACGAGCAGTACTTC
few	TRBJ2-1	-	TRBV12-3/TRBV12-4	CASATGSYNEQFF	TGTGCCAGCGCGACTGGCTCCTACAATGAGCAGTTCTTC
few	TRBJ1-2	-	TRBV4-2	CASSQDGASQGSYGYTF	TGTGCCAGCAGCCAAGATGGAGCCTCACAGGGTAGCTATGGCTACACCTTC
-	TRBJ1-3	TRBD1	TRBV12-3/TRBV12-4	CASRLGQGRVSGNTIYF	TGTGCCAGCAGACTCGGACAGGGACGAGTCTCTGGAAACACCATATATTTT
few	TRBJ2-7	-	TRBV12-3/TRBV12-4	CASSSPGESEQYF	TGTGCCAGCAGTTCCCCCGGCGAAAGTGAGCAGTACTTC
-	TRBJ2-7	-	TRBV15	CATKRGGSLESYEQYF	TGTGCCACCAAGAGAGGGGGATCACTAGAGTCCTACGAGCAGTACTTC
-	TRBJ2-5	-	TRBV5-1	CASSSSPETQYF	TGCGCCAGCAGCTCCTCCCCAGAGACCCAGTACTTC
few	TRBJ2-1	TRBD2	TRBV5-1	CASSRTASGGPNEQFF	TGCGCCAGCAGCCGAACCGCTAGCGGGGGGCCCAATGAGCAGTTCTTC
-	TRBJ2-1	TRBD1	TRBV6-2/TRBV6-3	CASSAQGFFYNEQFF	TGTGCCAGCAGTGCACAGGGGTTTTTCTACAATGAGCAGTTCTTC
-	TRBJ2-3	-	TRBV4-1	CASSQYPAFLSTDTQYF	TGCGCCAGCAGCCAATATCCGGCGTTCCTAAGCACAGATACGCAGTATTTT
few	TRBJ1-3	-	TRBV14	CASRFGNTIYF	TGTGCCAGCAGATTCGGAAACACCATATATTTT
few	TRBJ2-2	-	TRBV12-3/TRBV12-4	CASSSSLAGGLKGELFF	-
few	TRBJ1-1	-	TRBV27	CASTTGWGNTEAFF	TGTGCCAGCACTACAGGGTGGGGGAACACTGAAGCTTTCTTT